This TCR beta chain was captured by sequencing in a study of vaccination and CD4 T cells after COVID-19 (dated by TCRdb to 2021 to 2024). Notes on the research overall: Six males and four females were included in the convalescent cohort, with two Hispanic individuals, seven Caucasians, two Asians and one multiracial person represented. The time from the second vaccine dose to post-vaccine blood sampling had a median of roughly 77 days and ranged from about 12 to 241 days. The spike-specific CD4+ TCR repertoire was compared before and after mRNA vaccination in 10 to 11 COVID-19 convalescent patients and a handful of infection-naive healthy vaccine recipients. In control cultures, a CEFX viral epitope pool was used as positive control, an HIV-1 Nef peptide pool was used as negative control, or no peptide was added. Participants got two doses of the Pfizer-BioNTech BNT162b2 vaccine (n=8) or two doses of the Moderna mRNA-1273 vaccine (n=2). Post-COVID blood samples from convalescent patients were collected a median of around 110 days after diagnosis, with a range of roughly 35 to 180 days. The cultures were stimulated with overlapping spike peptide pools from SARS-CoV-2 and from the common cold coronaviruses HCoV-NL63, HCoV-OC43 and HCoV-229E. An earlier paper using these donors assessed, at the TCR clonotype level, memory CD4+ T cell crossreactivity between SARS-CoV-2 and common cold coronavirus spike proteins.

Turning to this clonotype: Which antigen it targets is not known. No base-level quality is on record; no much larger clone is a single base apart.

Overall study results and their limits: In convalescent patients, a median around 84% of post-vaccine SARS-CoV-2-reactive clones were detected only after vaccination, and vaccine-specific priming was suggested by this finding. Relatively few convalescent patients were included in the study, and early timepoints after natural infection were not analyzed. Nearly all vaccine-specific clones in convalescent patients (304 of 307) were mono-reactive for SARS-CoV-2 spike rather than cross-reactive with common cold coronaviruses. Although the median number of SARS-CoV-2-reactive clonotypes went up from some 23 after infection to 35 to 40 after vaccination, the increase was not significant.

Library creation used PCR. TCR sequencing of DNA from cultured CD4+ T cells used the Oncomine TCR Beta short-read assay at the Johns Hopkins FTIC core. The QIAamp micro DNA kit was used to extract genomic DNA from the cultured CD4+ T cells. Oncomine TCR Beta libraries from cultured CD4+ T cells were pooled with unique dual indexes and sequenced on an Illumina iSeq 100. The published analysis was carried out like this. Non-productive sequences were removed, and CDR3s not starting with C, not ending with F or W, or shorter than 7 amino acids were discarded. Antigen-specific clonotypes were identified with the MANAFEST web application by comparing peptide-stimulated wells with reference and other culture wells. An FDR below 0.05, an odds ratio above 5, and a productive frequency above 0.1% in at least two of three replicate wells were required for clones to be considered positive. A clonotype was classed as cross-reactive if the clonotype showed significant expansion both in SARS-CoV-2 spike wells and in at least one common cold coronavirus spike condition. Similarity between CDR3 sequences was evaluated in R version 3.6.1 using Levenshtein distances (stringdist) and unrooted phylogenetic trees (ape). In-frame beta chains were kept once TCRdb had trimmed the public reads at Q25 with fastp and called clones with MiXCR. All rows with the same CDR3 protein become a single entry with the most common DNA and genes. These V and J calls rely on TCRdb rather than the paper's analysis. The sample table lists about 1,500 distinct CDR3 sequences, over 10% of them with a count of one. In total, the top ten clones hold 27% of the sample.

V loses 1 base at its end and J loses 7 bases; junction bases beyond the gene matches: 4. The cysteine opens and the phenylalanine closes a CDR3 of 14 amino acids. Only the CDR3 region is kept as DNA, spanning 42 bases read in frame from base 1. CDR1 SGHRS and CDR2 YFSETQ were looked up in the germline V gene. The sample's treatment or condition, from its label and the paper: approximately nine-day PBMC culture with coronavirus spike peptide pools or control peptides (ViraFEST assay). CD4+ T cells from unexposed donors were collected before the COVID-19 pandemic (2011-2018). The study used the ViraFEST assay, which expanded antigen-specific T cells with peptide pools and then identified expanded clonotypes by TCR sequencing. PBMCs were cultured at 1.5 million to 2 million per well in IMDM supplemented with 5% human AB serum and 8.5 to 10 IU/ml IL-2, with 9.5 to 10 ug/ml peptide pools added. Half of the culture medium was replaced with fresh IL-2-containing medium on days 3 and 7. After about 10 days of culture, CD4+ T cells were isolated by negative selection using the EasySep CD4+ T cell isolation kit. As cell numbers permitted, CD4+ T cells from unexposed donors were tested for reactivity to SARS-CoV-2 S and N and to four common cold coronavirus spike pools. PBMCs were separated from whole blood using Ficoll-Paque Plus gradient centrifugation and then either used fresh or cryopreserved at -140C. Triplicate wells were generally used for each culture condition. Leukapheresis product for the unexposed donors was bought commercially.

Sequences were obtained from CD4+ T cells from blood, cultured in vitro. This clonotype was obtained from a human donor in good health. The V and J genes are TRBV5-1 and TRBJ2-2; 7 nucleotides in the junction match TRBD1. The CDR3 protein sequence reads: CASSLRGRGGELFF. The DNA reads TGCGCCAGCAGCTTGAGGGGGCGCGGCGGGGAGCTGTTTTTT.